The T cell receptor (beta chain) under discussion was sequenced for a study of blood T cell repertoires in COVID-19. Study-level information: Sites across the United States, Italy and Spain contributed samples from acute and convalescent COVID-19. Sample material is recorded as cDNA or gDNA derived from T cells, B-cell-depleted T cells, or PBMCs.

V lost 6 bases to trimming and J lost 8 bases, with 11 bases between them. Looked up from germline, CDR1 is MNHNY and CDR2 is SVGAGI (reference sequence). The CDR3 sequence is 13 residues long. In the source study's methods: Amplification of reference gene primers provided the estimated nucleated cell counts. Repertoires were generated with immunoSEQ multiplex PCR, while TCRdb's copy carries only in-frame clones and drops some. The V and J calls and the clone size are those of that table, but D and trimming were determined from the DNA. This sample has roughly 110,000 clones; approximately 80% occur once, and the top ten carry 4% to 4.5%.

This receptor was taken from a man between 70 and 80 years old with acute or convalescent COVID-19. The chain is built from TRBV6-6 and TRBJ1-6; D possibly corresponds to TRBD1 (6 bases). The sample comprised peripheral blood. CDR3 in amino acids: CASRPGGYSPLHF. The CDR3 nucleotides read TGTGCCAGCAGACCGGGGGGCTATTCACCCCTCCACTTT.